The T cell receptor (beta chain) under discussion was sequenced for a study of T cells in Graves' hyperthyroidism and ophthalmopathy. Study-wide results and caveats: Most expanded thyroid clonotypes above 0.001 recurred in blood.

Clinical Activity Scores of at least 3, NOSPECS grades of at least 4 and durations under 3 months characterized ophthalmopathy patients. Used for diagnoses were clinical symptoms, serum thyroxine and TRAb, thyroid ultrasound and orbital computed tomography. This clonotype was seen at least ten times. Its antigen is not identified. Amplification of TCR beta CDR3 regions used RNA as the template. The HTBI primer set drove a first-round RT-PCR of the TCR CDR3. TCRdb itself ran the multiplex PCR reads through MiXCR, one entry per CDR3 protein. The table has about 300,000 distinct CDR3 sequences, roughly 19% seen once. The CDR3 contains 13 residues. J was trimmed by 4 bases and V by 8 bases; bases with no gene match: 2. Germline CDR1 reads LGHDT; CDR2 reads YNNKEL (reference sequence).

The sequenced sample consisted of blood. The clonotype originates from a man over 45 with Graves' ophthalmopathy. The rearrangement joins TRBV3-1 to TRBJ1-4; 9 nucleotides agree with TRBD1. The CDR3 DNA sequence: TGTGCCAGCGCGACAGGGGGTAATGAAAAACTGTTTTTT. Translated, it gives CASATGGNEKLFF.